Below are 17 T cell receptor beta chains sequenced from a single sample in a study of blood T cell repertoires in COVID-19. Here immunoSEQ multiplex PCR was the method, and the copy in TCRdb shows in-frame clones only, minus some. The data contain around 270,000 clones, about 89% of them singletons. Material for sequencing was peripheral blood. The receptor set was obtained from a middle-aged man with acute or convalescent COVID-19.

This clone was counted a few times. The chain combines TRBV2 with TRBJ2-3, with no clear D. V lost 0 bases and J 4 bases, leaving 5 bases between the germline ends. Per the germline V gene, CDR1 is SNHLY and CDR2 is FYNNEI. The CDR3 has 13 residues. The CDR3: CASSEAPADTQYF. Here the CDR3 DNA reads TGTGCCAGCAGTGAAGCTCCCGCAGATACGCAGTATTTT.

The gene calls are TRBV18 and TRBJ1-2; 7 nucleotides match TRBD1. V dropped 6 bases and J dropped 4; count of bases not matched to a gene: 14. The CDR3 runs 16 residues. The germline V gene has CDR1 KGHSH and CDR2 LQKENI. As DNA, the CDR3 is TGTGCCAGCTCCCCGGGGCCAGGGGGAATCCTCTATGGCTACACCTTC. This sequence encodes CASSPGPGGILYGYTF.

CDR3 DNA sequence: TGCGCCAGCAGCTTCTCCGGGACACTCCAAGAGACCCAGTACTTC. It codes for CASSFSGTLQETQYF. The chain has TRBV5-1 and TRBJ2-5, with D possibly matching TRBD1 (6 bases). Germline V gene lookup returns CDR1 SGHRS and CDR2 YFSETQ. The CDR3 extends over 15 amino acids. V was pared by 2 bases and J by 1 base, with 12 bases between.

The chain is built from TRBV5-8 and TRBJ2-7; 9 bases match TRBD1. CDR1 SGHTS and CDR2 YDEGEE come from the germline V gene. This CDR3 has 14 residues. V gave up 5 bases and J gave up 7 bases; unmatched junction bases: 10. Written as DNA, the CDR3 is TGTGCCAGCAGTTCTAACAGGGGGCTAAGGGAGCAGTACTTC. Amino acid sequence: CASSSNRGLREQYF.

This rearrangement joins TRBV12-3 or TRBV12-4 to TRBJ1-2; D not certain. The V gene lost 2 bases and the J gene lost 0 bases, with 4 bases spanning the gap. The CDR3 extends over 13 amino acids. In DNA form, the CDR3 reads TGTGCCAGCAGTTTAAGCCCTAACTATGGCTACACCTTC. The encoded protein is CASSLSPNYGYTF.

V gene TRBV4-2 combines with J gene TRBJ1-1; possible D gene TRBD1, 5 bases. In germline, CDR1 is LGHNA, CDR2 YNFKEQ. V lost 0 bases and J lost 0, with 11 bases in between. The CDR3 covers 16 residues. The CDR3 bases are TGTGCCAGCAGCCAAGACAGGGCGAGAATGAACACTGAAGCTTTCTTT. Amino acids: CASSQDRARMNTEAFF.

The chain carries TRBV6-5 and TRBJ1-5, with D perhaps matching TRBD1 (6 bases). CDR3 length: 14 amino acids. Trimming shortened V by 8 bases and J by 4 bases, and 15 bases separated the two germline ends. Germline CDR1 is MNHEY and CDR2 is SVGAGI. CDR3 protein: CASARTASNQPQHF. The CDR3 nucleotides read TGTGCCAGCGCCCGGACAGCTTCAAATCAGCCCCAGCATTTT.

The chain links TRBV15 to TRBJ1-5; D is ambiguous. V dropped 0 bases and J dropped 5 bases, with 5 bases sitting between them. CDR3 length: 13 amino acids. Germline CDR1 reads LNHNV; CDR2 reads YYDKDF (reference sequence). CDR3 sequence (DNA): TGTGCCACCAGCAGAGATCAATATCAGCCCCAGCATTTT. Translating gives CATSRDQYQPQHF.

The table lists this clone with a few counts. The chain has TRBV2 and TRBJ2-6, with 9 bases fitting TRBD1. The ends lost 8 bases at V and 0 bases at J; junction bases unmatched: 8. The CDR3 runs 17 residues. The germline gives CDR1 SNHLY, CDR2 FYNNEI. Written as DNA, the CDR3 is TGTGCCAGCGAACAGGGGGCTTTCTACTCTGGGGCCAACGTCCTGACTTTC. Protein product: CASEQGAFYSGANVLTF.

V is TRBV7-3 and J is TRBJ2-2; 7 bases match TRBD1. This CDR3 region has 15 residues. V gave up 1 base and J gave up 5 bases; unmatched junction bases: 4. Germline V gene data show CDR1 as SGHTA and CDR2 as FQGTGA. The CDR3: CASSLNRGGTGELFF. CDR3 bases: TGTGCCAGCAGCTTAAACAGGGGTGGGACCGGGGAGCTGTTTTTT.

This clone was seen a single time. At the DNA level, this CDR3 is encoded by other sequences in the same sample as well. V usage is TRBV2 and J usage is TRBJ1-5, with D possibly matching TRBD1 (5 bases). Between the trimmed V and J ends, which lost 2 bases and 5 bases, there was a span of 7 bases. This CDR3 region has 13 residues. CDR1 SNHLY and CDR2 FYNNEI come from the germline V gene. The CDR3 bases are TGTGCCAGCAGTGAAACAGGCGATCAGCCCCAGCATTTT. It codes for CASSETGDQPQHF.

Points on this clone: The junction shows a germline mismatch at one end, possibly a read error. Other DNA sequences in the sample encode the same CDR3. The rearrangement links TRBV10-2 to TRBJ2-7; no definite D call. This CDR3 is 10 amino acids long. The V gene's germline CDR1 is WSHSY and CDR2 SAAADI. CDR3 residues: CASSNYEQYF. The CDR3 nucleotides read TGCGCCAGCAGCAACTACGAGCAGTATTTC.

The chain links TRBV19 to TRBJ1-6; possible D gene TRBD1, 5 bases. Trimming pared 7 bases from V and 4 bases from J, leaving 11 bases between. The CDR3 has 14 amino acids. Per the germline V gene, CDR1 is LNHDA and CDR2 is SQIVND (reference sequence). This CDR3 reads CASTPAGYNSPLHF. The CDR3 DNA reads TGTGCCAGTACTCCCGCAGGGTATAATTCACCCCTCCACTTT.

The V and J genes are TRBV6-5 and TRBJ2-6, with no clear D. The V and J ends lost 6 bases and 0 bases respectively, with 9 bases between them. The CDR3 covers 15 residues. Germline assignment: CDR1 MNHEY and CDR2 SVGAGI. CDR3 amino acids: CASRRSISGANVLTF. The CDR3 coding sequence is TGTGCCAGCAGGAGAAGTATCTCTGGGGCCAACGTCCTGACTTTC.

The chain is built from TRBV5-1 and TRBJ2-2; TRBD1 matches 7 bases. The junction had 10 bases not matched to a gene; V was cut back by 4 bases and J by 4 bases. The germline CDR1 and CDR2 sequences are SGHRS and YFSETQ. The CDR3 extends over 16 amino acids. In DNA, the CDR3 is TGCGCCAGCAGCCCTACGACAGGGCGTCGCACCGGGGAGCTGTTTTTT. Translation: CASSPTTGRRTGELFF.

This chain links TRBV5-4 with TRBJ1-2; D remains unclear. Trimming took 1 base from V and 7 from J, leaving 8 bases between them. The CDR3 loop spans 12 amino acids. Looked up from germline, CDR1 is SGHNT and CDR2 is YYREEE (reference sequence). The CDR3 reads CASSLTGSGYTF. The CDR3 bases are TGTGCCAGCAGCTTGACGGGAAGTGGCTACACCTTC.

The V call is TRBV5-8, the J call TRBJ2-2; 8 bases fit TRBD1. There are 16 residues in the CDR3. Germline V CDR1 and CDR2: SGHTS, YDEGEE. V lost 0 bases and J lost 4; bases outside the gene matches: 5. CDR3 protein: CASSLEQGEGTGELFF. The CDR3 coding sequence is TGTGCCAGCAGCTTGGAACAGGGGGAAGGCACCGGGGAGCTGTTTTTT.